Shown below are 8 T cell receptor beta chains from a single sample sequenced in a study of T cells after yellow fever vaccination. MiXCR, applied by TCRdb to the 5' RACE reads, yields one record per CDR3 protein. The sample has 300,000 or so distinct CDR3 sequences, 10% to 15% seen once; the top ten hold 0.45% to 0.65%. Sequencing was performed on CD4+ T cells sorted from PBMCs, taken 45 days after the yellow fever booster vaccination. Receptor source: a man younger than 40 who received the YFV17D yellow fever vaccine.

This clonotype was seen only a few times. The CDR3 region has the DNA TGTGCCAGCAGCTATTATAGCGGGAGGGCCGGAGTGTGGCGCGAGCAGTACTTC. It specifies CASSYYSGRAGVWREQYF. The chain employs TRBV5-6 and TRBJ2-7; 11 bases align to TRBD2. CDR3 length: 18 residues. CDR1 SGHDT and CDR2 YYEEEE come from the germline V gene. Unmatched junction bases numbered 17, after V lost 3 bases and J lost 6 bases.

The rearrangement links TRBV7-2 to TRBJ2-3; D may correspond to TRBD1 or TRBD2 (6 bases each). There are 15 residues in the CDR3. Trimming pared 5 bases from V and 2 bases from J, leaving 14 bases between. The germline gives CDR1 SGHTA, CDR2 FQGNSA. As DNA, the CDR3 is TGTGCCAGCAGCATGCGCGGGACATACACAGATACGCAGTATTTT. It translates to CASSMRGTYTDTQYF.

The chain couples TRBV24-1 to TRBJ2-5; D perhaps matches TRBD1 (6 bases). V was cut by 2 bases and J by 2 bases, with 11 bases left in between. CDR3 size: 15 residues. In germline, CDR1 is KGHDR, CDR2 SFDVKD. The DNA for the CDR3 is TGTGCCACCAGTGATTCCCGACAGGCACAAGAGACCCAGTACTTC. It specifies CATSDSRQAQETQYF.

The V call is TRBV20-1, the J call TRBJ2-5; D gene uncertain. The germline V gene encodes CDR1 DFQATT and CDR2 SNEGSKA (reference sequence). The CDR3 runs to 12 residues. V lost 2 bases to trimming and J lost 4 bases, with 8 bases between them. CDR3 residues: CSARQLAETQYF. CDR3 in DNA: TGCAGTGCTAGACAACTCGCAGAGACCCAGTACTTC.

This chain links TRBV7-2 with TRBJ2-5; 10 nucleotides agree with TRBD2. The CDR3 covers 19 residues. Germline assignment: CDR1 SGHTA and CDR2 FQGNSA. Trimming at V came to 0 bases and at J to 4 bases, leaving 14 bases not matched to a gene. In nucleotides, the CDR3 is TGTGCCAGCAGCTTAGCAGTGGCTAGCGGGAGATCCTCCCTAGAGACCCAGTACTTC. This translates into CASSLAVASGRSSLETQYF.

The rearrangement joins TRBV6-5 to TRBJ2-3; 7 bases fit TRBD1. The V segment lost 2 bases and the J segment 1 base; nucleotides outside the gene matches: 0. The CDR3 totals 14 residues. Germline V lookup: CDR1 MNHEY, CDR2 SVGAGI. The CDR3 nucleotides read TGTGCCAGCAGTTACAGGGGGCGCACAGATACGCAGTATTTT. Protein product: CASSYRGRTDTQYF.

This clonotype has more than one count but fewer than ten. The chain couples TRBV9 to TRBJ2-7; possibly TRBD2 for D (6 bases). The CDR3 is 16 amino acids. V was clipped by 2 bases and J by 3 bases, with 18 bases between them. Germline V gene data show CDR1 as SGDLS and CDR2 as YYNGEE. CDR3 protein: CASSVLVRRGHYEQYF. Here the CDR3 DNA reads TGTGCCAGCAGCGTCCTGGTGCGGAGGGGCCACTACGAGCAGTACTTC.

The chain has TRBV30 and TRBJ2-7, with D uncertain. CDR1 GTSNPN and CDR2 SVGIG come from the germline V gene (reference sequence). CDR3 size: 14 residues. Trimming removed 0 bases at V and 0 bases at J, with 9 bases between. For the CDR3, the DNA is TGTGCCTGGAGTGTACAAGGGATCTCCTACGAGCAGTACTTC. This codes for CAWSVQGISYEQYF.